The 5 T cell receptor beta chains listed next were all sequenced from one sample in a study of OX40 agonist ivuxolimab in advanced cancers. Profiled with immunoSEQ multiplex PCR; TCRdb holds only in-frame clones, not every one. The sample yields some 90,000 clones, around 91% seen once. Specimen: CD4+ or CD8+ T cells sorted from blood, collected in a trial of the OX40 agonist ivuxolimab. Source of these receptors: an adult with an advanced solid tumor such as melanoma, head and neck, liver or kidney cancer.

The chain is built from TRBV5-1 and TRBJ2-3; D unclear. Trimming took off 3 bases at V and 0 bases at J, with 5 bases between the two ends. CDR1 and CDR2 (germline): SGHRS, YFSETQ. This CDR3 region has 13 residues. The CDR3 loop is CASSSSSTDTQYF. CDR3 in DNA: TGCGCCAGCAGCTCTTCAAGCACAGATACGCAGTATTTT.

CDR3 residues: CASSGGASGRAWNEQFF. Here the CDR3 DNA reads TGTGCCAGTAGTGGTGGGGCTAGCGGGAGGGCCTGGAATGAGCAGTTCTTC. V gene TRBV19 combines with J gene TRBJ2-1; 12 bases map to TRBD2. The CDR3 has 17 amino acids. V shed 5 bases, J shed 7 bases, and the junction held 12 bases outside the gene matches. From germline, CDR1 is LNHDA and CDR2 SQIVND (reference sequence).

The chain has TRBV5-1 and TRBJ2-7, with D perhaps matching TRBD2 (5 bases). V lost 2 bases, J lost 3 bases, and 12 bases lay in between. Germline assignment: CDR1 SGHRS and CDR2 YFSETQ. The length of the CDR3 is 14 residues. The CDR3 DNA is TGCGCCAGCAGCTTTTCCGGGATCGACTACGAGCAGTACTTC. Residues: CASSFSGIDYEQYF.

The rearrangement joins TRBV4-3 to TRBJ2-7; the D gene is possibly TRBD2 (7 bases). Germline values: CDR1 LGHNA, CDR2 YSLEER. The CDR3 extends over 14 amino acids. The ends were cut back, 0 bases at V and 5 bases at J, with 11 bases in the middle. CDR3 coding DNA: TGCGCCAGCAGCCAAGATGCGGGGGCGAACGAGCAGTACTTC. Protein sequence: CASSQDAGANEQYF.

This clone occurred once. This chain joins TRBV5-1 and TRBJ2-3; D is uncertain. Trimming pared 2 bases from V and 0 bases from J, leaving 13 bases between. The CDR3 is made up of 16 amino acids. Germline V lookup: CDR1 SGHRS, CDR2 YFSETQ. CDR3 amino acids: CASSLGGEPSTDTQYF. Here the CDR3 DNA reads TGCGCCAGCAGCTTAGGTGGGGAACCTAGCACAGATACGCAGTATTTT.